This T cell receptor (beta chain) stems from a study of T cells in Graves' hyperthyroidism and ophthalmopathy. RNA transcripts were the template for amplifying TCR beta CDR3 regions. First-round RT-PCR with HTBI primers amplified the TCR CDR3 region. TCRdb recomputed calls from the multiplex PCR reads with MiXCR, one row per CDR3 protein. The table includes around 350,000 distinct CDR3 sequences, about 13% detected once. The germline V gene encodes CDR1 DFQATT and CDR2 SNEGSKA (reference sequence). CDR3 length: 13 residues. With 4 bases removed from V and 1 base from J, the gap between germline ends came to 10 bases.

Sequencing input: blood. The chain couples TRBV20-1 to TRBJ2-5, with TRBD2 as a possible D gene (6 bases). The TCR originated in a woman between 18 and 30 years old with Graves' hyperthyroidism. This chain's CDR3 is CSATRGVQETQYF. The CDR3 DNA reads as TGCAGTGCTACCCGCGGGGTCCAAGAGACCCAGTACTTC.